This T cell receptor (beta chain) was profiled in a study of blood T cell repertoires in COVID-19. Germline V CDR1 and CDR2: SNHLY, FYNNEI. J lost 4 bases, V lost 7 bases, and 9 bases had no gene match. This CDR3 contains 14 residues. The protocol was immunoSEQ multiplex PCR, while the TCRdb copy is restricted to in-frame clones and leaves out a portion. This sample carries 95,000 to 110,000 clones, about 90% of them seen once, and the ten largest clones take roughly 6%. This TCR was recovered from a human donor in a cohort sampled during active COVID-19. The sample consisted of peripheral blood. J is TRBJ1-1 and V is TRBV2, with TRBD1 identical over 7 bases. The CDR3, as DNA: TGTGCCAGCACCCAGTGGGGACAGCCCACTGAAGCTTTCTTT. It specifies CASTQWGQPTEAFF. Complete variable domain (other parts from reference TRBV2 and TRBJ1-1): EPEVTQTPSHQVTQMGQEVILRCVPISNHLYFYWYRQILGQKVEFLVSFYNNEISEKSEIFDDQFSVERPDGSNFTLKIRSTKLEDSAMYFCASTQWGQPTEAFFGQGTRLTVV.